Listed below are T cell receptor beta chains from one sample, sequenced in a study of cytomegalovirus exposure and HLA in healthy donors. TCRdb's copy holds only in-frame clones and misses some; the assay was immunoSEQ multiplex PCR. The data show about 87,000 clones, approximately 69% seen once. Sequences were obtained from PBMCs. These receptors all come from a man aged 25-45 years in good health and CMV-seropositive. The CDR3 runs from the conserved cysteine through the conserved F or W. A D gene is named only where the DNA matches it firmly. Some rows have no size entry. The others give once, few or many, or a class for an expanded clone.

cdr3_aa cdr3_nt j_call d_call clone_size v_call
CASRRSFTGSYGYTF TGTGCCAGCAGACGCTCATTCACAGGGAGCTATGGCTACACCTTC TRBJ1-2 NA NA TRBV6-5
CASSFDRLTYEQYF TGTGCCAGCAGCTTCGACAGACTGACCTACGAGCAGTACTTC TRBJ2-7 NA NA TRBV7-2
CSVAWGQSYEQYF TGCAGCGTGGCGTGGGGACAGAGCTACGAGCAGTACTTC TRBJ2-7 TRBD1 NA TRBV29-1
CASSSNGGNQPQHF TGTGCCAGCAGCTCCAACGGGGGTAATCAGCCCCAGCATTTT TRBJ1-5 NA NA TRBV6-5
CASGSAGNYEQYF TGTGCCAGCGGTTCAGCAGGGAACTACGAGCAGTACTTC TRBJ2-7 NA NA TRBV5-8
CASSLAGARWETQYF TGTGCCAGCAGCTTGGCAGGGGCGCGTTGGGAGACCCAGTACTTC TRBJ2-5 NA NA TRBV5-6
CASSALDDHGYTF TGTGCCAGCAGCGCCCTAGATGATCATGGCTACACCTTC TRBJ1-2 NA once TRBV9
CASATPLIGGRFNEQYF TGTGCCAGCGCAACCCCTCTCATTGGCGGGAGATTCAACGAGCAGTACTTC TRBJ2-7 TRBD2 NA TRBV27
CASSVGSSGANVLTF TGTGCCAGCAGCGTAGGGAGCTCTGGGGCCAACGTCCTGACTTTC TRBJ2-6 NA NA TRBV9
CASSLDSLINYGYTF TGTGCCAGCAGCTTGGACAGCCTCATCAACTATGGCTACACCTTC TRBJ1-2 NA once TRBV5-5
CASSIAGRRGEKLFF TGTGCCAGTAGTATAGCAGGTCGCCGGGGTGAAAAACTGTTTTTT TRBJ1-4 NA NA TRBV19
CASRPPRQGNSPLHF TGTGCCAGTAGACCCCCCAGACAGGGGAATTCACCCCTCCACTTT TRBJ1-6 TRBD1 NA TRBV19
CASSLEGRGGYPF TGCGCCAGCAGCTTGGAAGGGAGAGGAGGCTACCCCTTC TRBJ1-2 NA NA TRBV5-1
CASRGSGGGQETQYF TGTGCCAGCAGGGGTTCGGGCGGAGGTCAAGAGACCCAGTACTTC TRBJ2-5 NA NA TRBV28
CATSGPGGRSYEQYF TGTGCCACTTCCGGCCCGGGGGGCCGGTCCTACGAGCAGTACTTC TRBJ2-7 NA few TRBV5-4
CASSLDANNSPLHF TGCGCCAGCAGCTTGGACGCGAATAATTCACCCCTCCACTTT TRBJ1-6 NA NA TRBV5-1
CAIGLADTDTQYF TGTGCCATCGGACTAGCGGACACAGATACGCAGTATTTT TRBJ2-3 TRBD2 NA TRBV10-3
CAWIPSQGLDTQYF TGTGCCTGGATTCCCTCCCAGGGTTTGGATACGCAGTATTTT TRBJ2-3 NA NA TRBV30
CASSQDGRGSGPQHF TGCGCCAGCAGCCAAGATGGGAGGGGTAGTGGGCCCCAGCATTTT TRBJ1-5 NA NA TRBV4-1
CASSIGWNTEAFF TGTGCCAGTAGTATCGGGTGGAACACTGAAGCTTTCTTT TRBJ1-1 NA NA TRBV19
CASSWGQGLYGYTF TGTGCCAGCAGTTGGGGACAGGGTCTCTATGGCTACACCTTC TRBJ1-2 TRBD1 NA TRBV27
CASSTGTAVNTGELFF TGTGCCAGCAGTACTGGGACAGCCGTTAACACCGGGGAGCTGTTTTTT TRBJ2-2 TRBD1 NA TRBV2
CASTPDSEQYF TGTGCCAGCACCCCCGACAGCGAGCAGTACTTC TRBJ2-7 NA NA TRBV7-9
CASSAGQGDQPQHF TGCGCCAGCAGCGCTGGACAAGGTGATCAGCCCCAGCATTTT TRBJ1-5 NA few TRBV5-1
CASSPMTGTAPAFF TGTGCCAGCAGCCCGATGACAGGGACGGCCCCAGCTTTCTTT TRBJ1-1 TRBD1 NA TRBV14
CASSVAGLRGLGNTIYF TGTGCCAGCAGCGTAGCGGGCCTCAGGGGATTGGGAAACACCATATATTTT TRBJ1-3 NA NA TRBV9
CTIWATGELFF TGCACCATATGGGCCACCGGGGAGCTGTTTTTT TRBJ2-2 NA NA TRBV29-1
CAWNVGDSNQPQHF TGTGCCTGGAATGTTGGAGATAGCAATCAGCCCCAGCATTTT TRBJ1-5 NA NA TRBV30
CASSPPGTGGYEQYF TGCGCCAGCAGCCCCCCCGGGACAGGGGGCTACGAGCAGTACTTC TRBJ2-7 TRBD1 NA TRBV5-1
CASSLGGTGLTGELFF TGTGCCAGCAGCCTTGGGGGGACAGGGTTAACCGGGGAGCTGTTTTTT TRBJ2-2 TRBD1 once TRBV27
CASSQDMGEQYF TGTGCCAGCAGCCAGGACATGGGGGAGCAGTACTTC TRBJ2-7 NA once TRBV5-6
CSVDRGGTQYF TGCAGCGTTGATAGGGGGGGGACGCAGTATTTT TRBJ2-3 NA NA TRBV29-1
CSLGTSGKTDTQYF TGCAGCCTCGGGACTAGCGGAAAAACAGATACGCAGTATTTT TRBJ2-3 TRBD2 NA TRBV29-1
CASRLQDHSYEQYF TGTGCCAGCAGATTACAGGACCACTCCTACGAGCAGTACTTC TRBJ2-7 NA NA TRBV6-5
CASSLGTPTNEKLFF TGTGCCAGCAGTTTAGGCACACCAACTAATGAAAAACTGTTTTTT TRBJ1-4 NA NA TRBV27
CSVEEGQGGYEQYF TGCAGCGTTGAAGAAGGGCAGGGAGGCTACGAGCAGTACTTC TRBJ2-7 NA NA TRBV29-1
CASSPPSGSRNEQFF TGTGCCAGCAGCCCCCCCAGCGGGAGTCGCAATGAGCAGTTCTTC TRBJ2-1 TRBD2 NA TRBV4-2
CAISESTIRAFF TGTGCCATCAGTGAGTCGACTATCCGAGCTTTCTTT TRBJ1-1 NA NA TRBV10-3
CSGSGGADTQYF TGCAGCGGATCAGGAGGAGCAGATACGCAGTATTTT TRBJ2-3 NA NA TRBV29-1
CASSSRVYYGYTF TGTGCCAGCAGCTCCAGGGTTTACTATGGCTACACCTTC TRBJ1-2 NA NA TRBV7-9
CASSSTGVHFAPLHF TGTGCCAGCAGCTCTACAGGGGTCCATTTCGCACCCCTCCACTTT TRBJ1-6 TRBD1 NA TRBV7-9
CASSFDRASYNEQFF TGTGCCAGCAGCTTCGACAGAGCAAGCTACAATGAGCAGTTCTTC TRBJ2-1 NA NA TRBV5-4
CASSPGGRGYGYTF TGTGCCAGCAGCCCCGGTGGTAGGGGCTATGGCTACACCTTC TRBJ1-2 NA NA TRBV5-6
CASSHQSGQYQETQYF TGTGCCAGCAGCCATCAGTCAGGGCAGTACCAAGAGACCCAGTACTTC TRBJ2-5 NA NA TRBV14
CASSPVRGAGNTGELFF TGTGCCAGCAGTCCAGTCCGGGGGGCTGGGAACACCGGGGAGCTGTTTTTT TRBJ2-2 NA NA TRBV7-9
CASSPGPEAGNTIYF TGTGCCAGCAGCCCTGGGCCGGAAGCCGGAAACACCATATATTTT TRBJ1-3 NA NA TRBV7-2
CASSLLAGGPTNTGELFF TGTGCCAGCAGCCTACTAGCGGGAGGGCCAACGAACACCGGGGAGCTGTTTTTT TRBJ2-2 TRBD2 NA TRBV7-9
CSAKSGRGAFF TGCAGTGCTAAATCGGGCAGGGGAGCTTTCTTT TRBJ1-1 NA few TRBV20-1
CASRATGTEPQNF TGTGCCAGCAGAGCGACAGGTACGGAGCCCCAGAATTTT TRBJ1-5 NA NA TRBV7-2
CASSPGAGNTIYF TGTGCCAGCAGCCCGGGAGCCGGAAACACCATATATTTT TRBJ1-3 NA once TRBV5-8
CASSFPTGGRMGREQFF TGTGCCAGCAGTTTCCCCACGGGCGGGAGAATGGGCAGGGAGCAGTTCTTC TRBJ2-1 TRBD2 NA TRBV27
CASSYSRGSGNTIYF TGTGCCAGCAGTTACTCACGGGGGTCTGGAAACACCATATATTTT TRBJ1-3 NA once TRBV6-5
CASSPTSGRSYEQYF TGTGCCAGCAGTCCCACTAGCGGGAGAAGCTACGAGCAGTACTTC TRBJ2-7 TRBD2 NA TRBV9
CASNLRDRGTEAFF TGTGCCAGTAACCTCCGGGACAGGGGGACTGAAGCTTTCTTT TRBJ1-1 TRBD1 NA TRBV19
CASSPWLTPGQFSGANVLTF TGTGCCAGCAGTCCCTGGCTAACTCCGGGACAATTCTCTGGGGCCAACGTCCTGACTTTC TRBJ2-6 NA NA TRBV28
CASREQGYEQYF TGTGCCAGCAGGGAACAGGGCTACGAGCAGTACTTC TRBJ2-7 NA NA TRBV28
CSSSALQGSNGELFF TGTTCCAGCAGCGCCTTACAGGGATCGAACGGGGAGCTGTTTTTT TRBJ2-2 NA NA TRBV7-9
CASSSTGGANQPQHF TGTGCCAGCAGCTCTACGGGGGGCGCAAATCAGCCCCAGCATTTT TRBJ1-5 NA few TRBV5-8
CASSAGLAGSQYF TGTGCCAGCAGTGCGGGACTAGCGGGGTCGCAGTATTTT TRBJ2-3 TRBD2 NA TRBV28
CASELNSGNTIYF TGTGCCTCAGAATTAAACTCTGGAAACACCATATATTTT TRBJ1-3 NA NA TRBV30